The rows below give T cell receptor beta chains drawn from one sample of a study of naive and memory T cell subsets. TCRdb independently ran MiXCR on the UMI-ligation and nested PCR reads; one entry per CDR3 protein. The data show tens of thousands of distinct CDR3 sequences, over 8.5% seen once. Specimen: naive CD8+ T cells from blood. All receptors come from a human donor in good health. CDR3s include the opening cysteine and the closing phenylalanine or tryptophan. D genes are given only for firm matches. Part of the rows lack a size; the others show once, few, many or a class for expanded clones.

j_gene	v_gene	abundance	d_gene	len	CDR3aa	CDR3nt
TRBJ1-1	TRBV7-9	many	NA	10	CASSLLLAFF	TGTGCCAGCAGCCTCCTCCTAGCTTTCTTT
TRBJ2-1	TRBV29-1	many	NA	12	CSVEGGEYEQFF	TGCAGCGTTGAAGGAGGAGAATATGAGCAGTTCTTC
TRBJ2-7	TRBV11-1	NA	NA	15	CASSLSPGLGDEQYF	TGTGCCAGCAGCTTATCGCCCGGACTGGGCGACGAGCAGTACTTC
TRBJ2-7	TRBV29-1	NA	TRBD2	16	CSVGLAGGPPRDEQYF	TGCAGCGTTGGACTAGCGGGAGGTCCCCCGAGGGACGAGCAGTACTTC
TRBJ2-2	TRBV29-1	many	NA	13	CSVEDTNTGELFF	TGCAGCGTTGAAGACACGAACACCGGGGAGCTGTTTTTT
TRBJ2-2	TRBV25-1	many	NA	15	CASSEYSPGAGELFF	TGTGCCAGCAGTGAATACAGCCCAGGGGCCGGGGAGCTGTTTTTT
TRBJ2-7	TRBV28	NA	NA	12	CASSPIRNEQYF	TGTGCCAGCAGCCCCATAAGGAACGAGCAGTACTTC
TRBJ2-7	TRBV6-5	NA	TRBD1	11	CASSGGQEQYF	TGTGCCAGCAGTGGGGGACAGGAGCAGTACTTC
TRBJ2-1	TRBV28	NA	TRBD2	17	CASSPPPLAGLKNEQFF	TGTGCCAGCAGCCCACCCCCACTAGCGGGGCTCAAGAATGAGCAGTTCTTC
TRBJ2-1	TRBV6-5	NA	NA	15	CASRISESSYNEQFF	TGTGCCAGCAGAATTAGCGAGAGCTCCTACAATGAGCAGTTCTTC
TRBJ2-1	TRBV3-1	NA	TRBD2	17	CASSQDRPAGVSNEQFF	TGTGCCAGCAGCCAAGATCGGCCAGCGGGAGTGTCGAATGAGCAGTTCTTC
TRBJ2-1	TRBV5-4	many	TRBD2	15	CASSLKREVYNEQFF	TGTGCCAGCAGCTTGAAGCGGGAGGTCTACAATGAGCAGTTCTTC
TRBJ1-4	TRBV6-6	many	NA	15	CASTALRDYREKLFF	TGTGCCAGCACCGCCCTCCGGGACTACCGGGAAAAACTGTTTTTT
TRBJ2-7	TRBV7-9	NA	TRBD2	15	CASSSPGLADPEQYF	TGTGCCAGCAGCTCTCCGGGACTAGCGGACCCCGAGCAGTACTTC
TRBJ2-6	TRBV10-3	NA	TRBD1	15	CAIMGQGSGANVLTF	TGTGCCATCATGGGACAGGGATCTGGGGCCAACGTCCTGACTTTC
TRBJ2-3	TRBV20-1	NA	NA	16	CSARDRGSGSTDTQYF	TGCAGTGCTAGAGATCGGGGGAGCGGGAGCACAGATACGCAGTATTTT
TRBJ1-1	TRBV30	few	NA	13	CAWRLGEGTEAFF	TGTGCCTGGAGGCTGGGGGAAGGGACTGAAGCTTTCTTT
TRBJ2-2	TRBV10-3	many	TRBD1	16	CAISDGQGVSSGELFF	TGTGCCATCAGTGACGGACAGGGTGTGAGCTCCGGGGAGCTGTTTTTT
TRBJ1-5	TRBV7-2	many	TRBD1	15	CASSLDRGPAQPQHF	TGTGCCAGCAGCTTAGACAGGGGCCCTGCGCAGCCCCAGCATTTT
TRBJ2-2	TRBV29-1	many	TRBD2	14	CSATGLAGTGELFF	TGCAGCGCTACGGGACTAGCGGGGACCGGGGAGCTGTTTTTT
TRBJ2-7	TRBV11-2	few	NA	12	CASSFKPYEQYF	TGTGCCAGCAGCTTTAAGCCCTACGAGCAGTACTTC
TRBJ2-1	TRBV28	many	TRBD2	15	CASSLVLAAYNEQFF	TGTGCCAGCAGTTTGGTACTAGCGGCCTACAATGAGCAGTTCTTC
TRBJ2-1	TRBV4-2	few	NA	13	CASSSRDLAEQFF	TGTGCCAGCAGCTCTAGGGACTTAGCCGAGCAGTTCTTC
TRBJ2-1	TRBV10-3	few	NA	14	CAISEATSRGEQFF	TGTGCCATCAGTGAGGCCACTAGCCGGGGTGAGCAGTTCTTC
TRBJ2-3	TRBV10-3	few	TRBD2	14	CAIKTSGSPDTQYF	TGTGCCATCAAGACTAGCGGGAGCCCAGATACGCAGTATTTT
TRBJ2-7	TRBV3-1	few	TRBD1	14	CASSLGQGVSEQYF	TGTGCCAGCAGCCTGGGACAGGGAGTGAGCGAGCAGTACTTC
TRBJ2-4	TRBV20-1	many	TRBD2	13	CSALAGGPVIQYF	TGCAGTGCTCTAGCGGGAGGGCCTGTCATTCAGTACTTC
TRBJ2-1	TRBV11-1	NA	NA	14	CASSRTEGHNEQFF	TGTGCCAGCAGCCGCACTGAGGGCCACAATGAGCAGTTCTTC
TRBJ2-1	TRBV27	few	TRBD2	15	CASSLAGAVYNEQFF	TGTGCCAGCAGTTTAGCGGGAGCGGTCTACAATGAGCAGTTCTTC
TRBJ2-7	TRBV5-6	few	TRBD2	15	CASSYGLAEIYEQYF	TGTGCCAGCAGCTACGGACTAGCGGAAATCTACGAGCAGTACTTC
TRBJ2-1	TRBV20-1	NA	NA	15	CSASHQEGSYNEQFF	TGCAGTGCTAGTCACCAAGAAGGTTCCTACAATGAGCAGTTCTTC
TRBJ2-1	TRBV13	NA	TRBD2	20	CASSDPGLAGGAWSYNEQFF	TGTGCCAGCAGCGACCCGGGACTAGCGGGAGGGGCTTGGTCCTACAATGAGCAGTTCTTC
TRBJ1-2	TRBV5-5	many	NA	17	CASSSGYREGANYGYTF	TGTGCCAGCAGCTCTGGTTACCGCGAAGGGGCAAACTATGGCTACACCTTC
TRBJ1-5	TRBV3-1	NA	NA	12	CANPMKYQPQHF	TGTGCCAACCCCATGAAGTATCAGCCCCAGCATTTT
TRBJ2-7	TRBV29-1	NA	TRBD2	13	CSVRGGSRYEQYF	TGCAGCGTGAGGGGCGGGAGTCGGTACGAGCAGTACTTC
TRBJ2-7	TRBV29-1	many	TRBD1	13	CSVGDRDSYEQYF	TGCAGCGTAGGTGACAGGGACTCCTACGAGCAGTACTTC
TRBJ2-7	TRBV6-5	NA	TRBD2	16	CASSWSSGSKLHEQYF	TGTGCCAGCAGTTGGTCTAGCGGGAGCAAGCTCCACGAGCAGTACTTC
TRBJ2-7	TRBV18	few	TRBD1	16	CASSPRGQGTSSEQYF	TGTGCCAGCTCACCAAGGGGACAGGGGACCAGTAGCGAGCAGTACTTC
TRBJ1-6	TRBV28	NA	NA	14	CASRERSYNSPLHF	TGTGCCAGCAGGGAGAGATCTTATAATTCACCCCTCCACTTT
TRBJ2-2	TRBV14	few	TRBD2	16	CASSLRTSGYTGELFF	TGTGCCAGCAGCCTCCGGACTAGCGGGTACACCGGGGAGCTGTTTTTT
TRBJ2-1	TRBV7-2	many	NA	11	CASSFEYEQFF	TGTGCCAGCAGCTTCGAATATGAGCAGTTCTTC
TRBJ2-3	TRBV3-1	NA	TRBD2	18	CASSQTLRLAGGPDTQYF	TGTGCCAGCAGCCAGACCCTCCGACTAGCGGGAGGGCCCGATACGCAGTATTTT
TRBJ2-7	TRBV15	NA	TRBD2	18	CATSRGLPGLAGEYEQYF	TGTGCCACCAGCAGAGGACTCCCCGGACTAGCGGGAGAGTACGAGCAGTACTTC
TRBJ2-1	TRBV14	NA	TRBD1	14	CASSPGQNYNEQFF	TGTGCCAGCAGCCCGGGACAGAACTACAATGAGCAGTTCTTC
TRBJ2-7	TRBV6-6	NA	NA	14	CASSPGGGGHEQYF	TGTGCCAGCAGCCCAGGGGGCGGGGGCCACGAGCAGTACTTC
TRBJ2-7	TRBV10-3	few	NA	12	CAISGTGYEQYF	TGTGCCATCAGTGGCACAGGGTACGAGCAGTACTTC
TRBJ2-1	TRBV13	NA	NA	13	CASSLSGTHEQFF	TGTGCCAGCAGCTTGAGCGGCACCCATGAGCAGTTCTTC
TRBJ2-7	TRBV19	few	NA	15	CASSTSGDSRYEQYF	TGTGCCAGTAGTACCTCGGGCGATAGCCGCTACGAGCAGTACTTC
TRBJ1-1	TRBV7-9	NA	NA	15	CASRNSDRSLTEAFF	TGTGCCAGCAGAAACAGCGATAGGAGCCTCACTGAAGCTTTCTTT
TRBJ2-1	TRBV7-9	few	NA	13	CASSTGGHNEQFF	TGTGCCAGCAGCACCGGAGGGCACAATGAGCAGTTCTTC
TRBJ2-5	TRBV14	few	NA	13	CASSQLVGETQYF	TGTGCCAGCAGCCAATTGGTCGGAGAGACCCAGTACTTC
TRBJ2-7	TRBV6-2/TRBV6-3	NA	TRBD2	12	CAANERGYEQYF	TGTGCCGCAAACGAGCGGGGATACGAGCAGTACTTC
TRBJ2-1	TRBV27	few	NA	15	CASSPIAGTGNEQFF	TGTGCCAGCAGTCCAATAGCCGGAACGGGTAATGAGCAGTTCTTC
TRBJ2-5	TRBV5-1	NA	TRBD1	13	CASVGQGQETQYF	TGCGCCAGCGTCGGACAGGGGCAAGAGACCCAGTACTTC
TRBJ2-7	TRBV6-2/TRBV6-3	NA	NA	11	CASSYGSEQYF	TGTGCCAGCAGCTACGGCAGCGAGCAGTACTTC